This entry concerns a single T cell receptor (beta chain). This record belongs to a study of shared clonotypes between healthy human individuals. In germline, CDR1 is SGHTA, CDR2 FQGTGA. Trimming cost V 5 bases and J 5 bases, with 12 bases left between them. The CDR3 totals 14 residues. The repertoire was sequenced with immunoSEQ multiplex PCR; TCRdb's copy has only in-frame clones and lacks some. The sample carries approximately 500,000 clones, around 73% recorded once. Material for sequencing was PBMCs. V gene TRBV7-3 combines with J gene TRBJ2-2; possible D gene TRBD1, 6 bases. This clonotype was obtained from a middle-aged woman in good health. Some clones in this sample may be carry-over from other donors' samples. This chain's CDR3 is CASSPGAGTGELFF. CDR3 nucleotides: TGTGCCAGCAGCCCAGGGGCGGGTACCGGGGAGCTGTTTTTT.